The 6 T cell receptor beta chains below were found in one sample sequenced in a study of cytomegalovirus exposure and HLA in healthy donors. The PCR contained 60 Vbeta and 13 Jbeta primers. Clones were sequenced by immunoSEQ multiplex PCR, and TCRdb holds only the in-frame ones, with some missing. Of 150,000 to 200,000 clones in the sample, 85% are singletons; the top ten hold 1%. The source material was PBMCs. Receptors originate from a boy between 2 and 10 years old in good health and CMV-seronegative.

V and J are TRBV11-2 and TRBJ2-3, with a possible D match to TRBD1 (5 bases). CDR3 length equals 13 residues. The germline gives CDR1 SGHAT, CDR2 FQNNGV. V was pared by 3 bases and J by 4 bases, with 8 bases between. CDR3 sequence (DNA): TGTGCCAGCAGCTTTCAGGGCGCAGATACGCAGTATTTT. This encodes CASSFQGADTQYF.

The J gene is TRBJ2-3, the V gene TRBV5-4, with TRBD2 matching over 11 bases. From germline, CDR1 is SGHNT and CDR2 YYREEE (reference sequence). The CDR3 extends over 16 amino acids. Unmatched junction bases numbered 2, after V lost 2 bases and J lost 0 bases. The DNA for the CDR3 is TGTGCCAGCAGCTTTCGACTAGCGGGGAGCACAGATACGCAGTATTTT. Its translation: CASSFRLAGSTDTQYF.

This chain uses TRBV18 with TRBJ1-2, with 8 bases aligning to TRBD1. The CDR3 has 16 residues. Germline-derived CDR1 and CDR2 are KGHSH and LQKENI. J lost 2 bases, V lost 1 base, and 6 bases had no gene match. The CDR3 coding sequence is TGTGCCAGCTCACCACTTCACCGACAGGGGAACTATGGCTACACCTTC. This translates into CASSPLHRQGNYGYTF.

This chain joins TRBV28 and TRBJ2-7; D is possibly TRBD2 (5 bases). This CDR3 has 14 residues. Germline-derived CDR1 and CDR2 are MDHEN and SYDVKM. V dropped 2 bases and J dropped 1 base, with 9 bases sitting between them. This CDR3 is CASSLLGDSYEQYV. CDR3 bases: TGTGCCAGCAGTTTACTCGGGGATTCCTACGAGCAGTACGTC.

V is TRBV5-6 and J is TRBJ1-4, with 7 positions matching TRBD1. The V gene's germline CDR1 is SGHDT and CDR2 YYEEEE. The CDR3 consists of 14 residues. Germline trimming cut 4 bases from V and 7 bases from J; bases unmatched to any gene: 7. CDR3 sequence reads: CASSRGTETEKLFF. Written as DNA, the CDR3 is TGTGCCAGCAGCCGTGGGACAGAGACTGAAAAACTGTTTTTT.

This clone was detected only once. This rearrangement joins TRBV6-1 to TRBJ1-5; D may be TRBD1 (5 bases). The V gene's germline CDR1 is MNHNS and CDR2 SASEGT. This CDR3 comprises 13 residues. The ends were cut back, 2 bases at V and 5 bases at J, with 7 bases in the middle. The CDR3 region has the DNA TGTGCCAGCAGTGAACTCAGGGATCAGCCCCAGCATTTT. It codes for CASSELRDQPQHF.